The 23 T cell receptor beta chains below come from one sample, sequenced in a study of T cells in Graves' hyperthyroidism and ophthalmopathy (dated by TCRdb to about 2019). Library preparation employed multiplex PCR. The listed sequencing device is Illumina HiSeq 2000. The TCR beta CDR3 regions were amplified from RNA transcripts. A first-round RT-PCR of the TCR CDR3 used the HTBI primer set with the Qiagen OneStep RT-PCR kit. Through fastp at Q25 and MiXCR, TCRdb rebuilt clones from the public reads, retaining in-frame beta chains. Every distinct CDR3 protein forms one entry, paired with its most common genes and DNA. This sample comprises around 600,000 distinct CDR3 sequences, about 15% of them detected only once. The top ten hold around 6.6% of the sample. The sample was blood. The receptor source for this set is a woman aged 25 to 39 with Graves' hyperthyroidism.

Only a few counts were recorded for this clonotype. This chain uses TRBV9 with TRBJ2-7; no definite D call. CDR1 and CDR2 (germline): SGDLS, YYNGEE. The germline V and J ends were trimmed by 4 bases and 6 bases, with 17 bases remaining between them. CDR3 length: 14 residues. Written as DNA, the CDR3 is TGTGCCAGCAGCCCCCAGGACCTGGGTGGCGAGCAGTACTTC. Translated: CASSPQDLGGEQYF. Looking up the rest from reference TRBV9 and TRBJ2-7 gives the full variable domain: DSGVTQTPKHLITATGQRVTLRCSPRSGDLSVYWYQQSLDQGLQFLIQYYNGEERAKGNILERFSAQQFPDLHSELNLSSLELGDSALYFCASSPQDLGGEQYFGPGTRLTVT.

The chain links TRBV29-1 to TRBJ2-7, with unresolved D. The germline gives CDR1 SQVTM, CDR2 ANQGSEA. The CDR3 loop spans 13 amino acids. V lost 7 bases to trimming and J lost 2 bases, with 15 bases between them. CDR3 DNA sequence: TGCAGCGGAGCAGATAGGGAACCCTACGAGCAGTACTTC. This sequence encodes CSGADREPYEQYF.

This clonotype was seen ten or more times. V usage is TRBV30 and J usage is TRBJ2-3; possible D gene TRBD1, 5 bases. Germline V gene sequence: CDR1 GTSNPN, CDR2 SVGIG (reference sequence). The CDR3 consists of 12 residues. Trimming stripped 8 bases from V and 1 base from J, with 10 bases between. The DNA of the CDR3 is TGTGCCGCAGGGTTCGGCACAGATACGCAGTATTTT. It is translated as CAAGFGTDTQYF.

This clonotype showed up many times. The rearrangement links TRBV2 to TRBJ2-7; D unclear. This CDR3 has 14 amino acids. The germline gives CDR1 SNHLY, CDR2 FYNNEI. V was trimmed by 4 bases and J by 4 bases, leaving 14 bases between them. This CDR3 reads CASSVSRAGYEQYF. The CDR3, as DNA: TGTGCCAGCAGTGTATCCCGGGCCGGATACGAGCAGTACTTC.

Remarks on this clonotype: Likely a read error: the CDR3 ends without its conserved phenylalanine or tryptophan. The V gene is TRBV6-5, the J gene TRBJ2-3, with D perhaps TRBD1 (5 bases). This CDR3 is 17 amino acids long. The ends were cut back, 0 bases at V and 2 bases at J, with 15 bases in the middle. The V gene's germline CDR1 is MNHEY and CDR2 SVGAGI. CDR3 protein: CASSYSSATELTDTQYS. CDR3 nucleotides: TGTGCCAGCAGTTACTCGAGCGCGACAGAACTCACAGATACGCAGTATTCT.

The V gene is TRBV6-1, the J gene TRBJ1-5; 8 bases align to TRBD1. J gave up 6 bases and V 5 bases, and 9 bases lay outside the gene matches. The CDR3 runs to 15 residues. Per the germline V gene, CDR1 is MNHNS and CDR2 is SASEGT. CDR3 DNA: TGTGCCAGCAGTCTTGGACAGGGAGGACGTCAGCCCCAGCATTTT. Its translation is CASSLGQGGRQPQHF.

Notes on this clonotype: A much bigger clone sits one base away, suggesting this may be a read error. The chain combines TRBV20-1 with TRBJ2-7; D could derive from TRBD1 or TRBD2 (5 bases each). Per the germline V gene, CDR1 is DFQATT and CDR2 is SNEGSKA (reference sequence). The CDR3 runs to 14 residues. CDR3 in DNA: TGCAGTGCTGCACCGGGACGGGGCTCCTACGACCAGTACTTC. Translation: CSAAPGRGSYDQYF.

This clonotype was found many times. The CDR3 loop reads CASRGTSGHNEQFF. Written as DNA, the CDR3 is TGTGCCAGTCGTGGCACTAGCGGGCATAATGAGCAGTTCTTC. V usage is TRBV27 and J usage is TRBJ2-1; TRBD2 agrees at 9 bases. The CDR3 spans 14 residues. V was clipped by 9 bases and J by 7 bases; unmatched bases: 10. Germline assignment: CDR1 MNHEY and CDR2 SMNVEV (reference sequence).

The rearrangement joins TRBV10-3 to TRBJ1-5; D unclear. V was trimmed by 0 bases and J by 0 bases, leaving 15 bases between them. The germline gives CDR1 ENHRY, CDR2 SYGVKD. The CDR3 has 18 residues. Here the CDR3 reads CAISESGAGSVSNQPQHF. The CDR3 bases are TGTGCCATCAGTGAGTCGGGTGCAGGATCAGTTAGCAATCAGCCCCAGCATTTT.

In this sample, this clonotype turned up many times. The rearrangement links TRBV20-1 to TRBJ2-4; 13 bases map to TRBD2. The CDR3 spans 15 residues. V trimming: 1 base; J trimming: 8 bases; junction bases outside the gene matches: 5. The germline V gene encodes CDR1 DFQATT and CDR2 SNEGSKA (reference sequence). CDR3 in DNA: TGCAGTGCTAGAGGTGGGACTAGCGGGACAGACATTCAGTACTTC. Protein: CSARGGTSGTDIQYF.

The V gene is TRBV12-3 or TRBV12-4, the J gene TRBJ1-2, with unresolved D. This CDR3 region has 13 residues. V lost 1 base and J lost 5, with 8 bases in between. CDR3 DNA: TGTGCCAGCAGTTTAGTGGGATTTTATGGCTACACCTTC. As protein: CASSLVGFYGYTF.

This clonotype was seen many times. The CDR3 region has the DNA TGTGCCAGCAGCCGGGGGGCGCAGGGGGGCACCGGGGAGCTGTTTTTT. Its protein is CASSRGAQGGTGELFF. The rearrangement links TRBV11-2 to TRBJ2-2; D might be TRBD1 or TRBD2, each matching 7 bases. The CDR3 consists of 16 residues. Germline lookup yields CDR1 SGHAT and CDR2 FQNNGV. V gave up 5 bases and J gave up 4 bases, with 17 bases separating them.

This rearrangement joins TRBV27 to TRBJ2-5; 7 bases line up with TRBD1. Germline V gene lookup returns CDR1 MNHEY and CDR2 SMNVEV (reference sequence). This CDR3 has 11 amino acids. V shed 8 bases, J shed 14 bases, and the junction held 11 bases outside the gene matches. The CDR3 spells CASGPGTVLYF. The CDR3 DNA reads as TGTGCCAGCGGCCCAGGGACAGTTCTATACTTC.

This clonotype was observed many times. The CDR3 is CASSLGTSGIAHEQFF. The CDR3 nucleotides read TGCGCCAGCAGCTTGGGGACTAGCGGGATAGCGCATGAGCAGTTCTTC. The J gene is TRBJ2-1, the V gene TRBV5-1, with 12 bases matching TRBD2. With V trimmed by 0 bases and J by 8 bases, 6 bases remained unmatched. CDR3 length: 16 residues. In germline, CDR1 is SGHRS, CDR2 YFSETQ. The whole variable domain, filled in from reference TRBV5-1 and TRBJ2-1, reads KAGVTQTPRYLIKTRGQQVTLSCSPISGHRSVSWYQQTPGQGLQFLFEYFSETQRNKGNFPGRFSGRQFSNSRSEMNVSTLELGDSALYLCASSLGTSGIAHEQFFGPGTRLTVL.

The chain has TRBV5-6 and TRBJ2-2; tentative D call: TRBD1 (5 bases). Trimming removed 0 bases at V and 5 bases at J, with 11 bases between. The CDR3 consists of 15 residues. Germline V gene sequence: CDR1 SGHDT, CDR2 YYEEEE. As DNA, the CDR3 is TGTGCCAGCAGCTTGGACAGGAGTCTTACCGGGGAGCTGTTTTTT. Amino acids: CASSLDRSLTGELFF.

The CDR3 sequence is CASSLGGGTSSYNEQFF. CDR3 DNA sequence: TGCGCCAGCAGCTTGGGGGGTGGGACTAGCTCATACAATGAGCAGTTCTTC. The chain recombines TRBV5-1 with TRBJ2-1, with TRBD2 identical over 9 bases. From germline, CDR1 is SGHRS and CDR2 YFSETQ. The CDR3 extends over 17 amino acids. V shed 0 bases and J 4 bases; nucleotides not matched to a gene: 8. The whole variable domain, remainder taken from reference TRBV5-1 and TRBJ2-1, is KAGVTQTPRYLIKTRGQQVTLSCSPISGHRSVSWYQQTPGQGLQFLFEYFSETQRNKGNFPGRFSGRQFSNSRSEMNVSTLELGDSALYLCASSLGGGTSSYNEQFFGPGTRLTVL.

The CDR3 sequence: CAISESRGAEQYF. CDR3 sequence (DNA): TGTGCCATCAGTGAGTCTCGCGGGGCCGAACAGTACTTC. The genes are TRBV10-3 and TRBJ2-7; maybe TRBD2 (6 bases). The CDR3 extends over 13 amino acids. The ends were cut back, 0 bases at V and 10 bases at J, with 13 bases in the middle. Looked up from germline, CDR1 is ENHRY and CDR2 is SYGVKD.

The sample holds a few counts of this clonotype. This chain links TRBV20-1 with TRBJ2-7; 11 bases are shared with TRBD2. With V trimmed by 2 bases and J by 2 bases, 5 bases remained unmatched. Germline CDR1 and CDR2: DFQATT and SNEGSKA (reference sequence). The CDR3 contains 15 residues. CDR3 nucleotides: TGCAGTGCTAGACCGTCGGGACTAGCGGCCTACGAGCAGTACTTC. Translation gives CSARPSGLAAYEQYF.

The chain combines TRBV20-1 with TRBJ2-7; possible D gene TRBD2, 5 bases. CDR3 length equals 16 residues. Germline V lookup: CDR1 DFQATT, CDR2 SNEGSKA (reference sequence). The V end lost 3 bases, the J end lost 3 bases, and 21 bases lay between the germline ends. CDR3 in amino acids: CSASLHAPRADYEQYF. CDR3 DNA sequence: TGCAGTGCTAGCCTCCATGCCCCAAGAGCGGACTACGAGCAGTACTTC.

The chain's CDR3 is CSVGFLSSDSEQFF. DNA for the CDR3: TGCAGCGTCGGGTTTCTCTCAAGCGACTCTGAGCAGTTCTTC. The rearrangement uses TRBV29-1 and TRBJ2-1; D not certain. CDR3 length: 14 residues. Trimming left V 6 bases short and J 9 bases short, with 21 bases between. CDR1 is SQVTM, CDR2 ANQGSEA, per germline.

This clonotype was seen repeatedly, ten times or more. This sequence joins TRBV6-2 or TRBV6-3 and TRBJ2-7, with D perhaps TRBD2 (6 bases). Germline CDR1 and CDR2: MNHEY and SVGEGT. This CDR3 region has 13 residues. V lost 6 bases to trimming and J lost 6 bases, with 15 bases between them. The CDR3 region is CASSGGPLFEQYF. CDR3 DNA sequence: TGTGCCAGCAGCGGGGGACCCCTTTTCGAGCAGTACTTC.

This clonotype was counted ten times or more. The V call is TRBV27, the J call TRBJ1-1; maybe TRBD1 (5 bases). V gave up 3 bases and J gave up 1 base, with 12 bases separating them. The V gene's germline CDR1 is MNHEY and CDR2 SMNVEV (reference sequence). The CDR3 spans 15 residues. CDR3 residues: CASSFGGVGNTEAFF. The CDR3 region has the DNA TGTGCCAGCAGTTTTGGGGGAGTAGGGAACACTGAAGCTTTCTTT.

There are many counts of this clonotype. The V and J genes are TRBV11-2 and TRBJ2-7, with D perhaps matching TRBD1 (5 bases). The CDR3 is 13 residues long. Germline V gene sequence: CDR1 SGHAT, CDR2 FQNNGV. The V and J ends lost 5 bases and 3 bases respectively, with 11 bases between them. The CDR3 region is CASSPRQNYEQYF. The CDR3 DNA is TGTGCCAGCAGCCCCAGACAGAACTACGAGCAGTACTTC.